This record covers a single T cell receptor (beta chain). Its antigen remains unknown. The sample is drawn from a study of T cell repertoires in cytomegalovirus infection. Turning to the study itself: CMV epitopes in the study were HLA-C-restricted (recently identified) and HLA-B-restricted (well studied). Based on public TCR beta signatures, there were indications of CMV infection and of a matching HLA type.

One entry per CDR3 protein results from TCRdb running MiXCR on the reads. The sample yields about 920,000 distinct CDR3 sequences, roughly 31% seen once. The CDR3 is 15 amino acids. Germline lookup yields CDR1 LGHNA and CDR2 YSLEER. V shed 0 bases and J shed 6 bases, with 14 bases lying between them. Study observations and caveats: HLA-C-restricted TCR beta clonotypes specific for CMV led the ex vivo response.

The clonotype comes from a human donor in good health (CMV status not recorded). Some clones in this sample may be carry-over from other donors' samples. The input for sequencing was cultured CD8+ T cells from PBMCs, taken from culture after CMV antigen stimulation. The chain joins TRBV4-3 to TRBJ2-5, with a tentative D call TRBD2 (6 bases). The CDR3 coding sequence is TGCGCCAGCAGCCAAGATTCTAGCGAGTGGCAGACCCAGTACTTC. It translates to CASSQDSSEWQTQYF.